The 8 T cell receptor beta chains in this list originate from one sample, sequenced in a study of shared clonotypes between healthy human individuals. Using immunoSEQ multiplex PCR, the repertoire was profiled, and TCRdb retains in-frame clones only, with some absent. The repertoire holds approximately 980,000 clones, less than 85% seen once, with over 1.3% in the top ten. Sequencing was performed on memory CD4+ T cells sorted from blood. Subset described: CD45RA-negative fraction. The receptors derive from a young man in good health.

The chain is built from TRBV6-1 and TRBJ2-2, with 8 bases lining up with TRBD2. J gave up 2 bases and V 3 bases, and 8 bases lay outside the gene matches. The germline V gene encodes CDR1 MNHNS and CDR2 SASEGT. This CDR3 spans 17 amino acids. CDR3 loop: CASSEVGGGGNTGELFF. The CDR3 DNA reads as TGTGCCAGCAGTGAGGTCGGGGGGGGCGGAAACACCGGGGAGCTGTTTTTT.

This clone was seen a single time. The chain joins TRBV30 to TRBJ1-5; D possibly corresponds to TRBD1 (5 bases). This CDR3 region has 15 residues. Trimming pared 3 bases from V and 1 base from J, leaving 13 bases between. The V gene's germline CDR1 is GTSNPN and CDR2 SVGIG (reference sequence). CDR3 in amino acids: CAWSRGELSNQPQHF. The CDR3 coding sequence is TGTGCCTGGAGCCGGGGGGAATTAAGCAATCAGCCCCAGCATTTT.

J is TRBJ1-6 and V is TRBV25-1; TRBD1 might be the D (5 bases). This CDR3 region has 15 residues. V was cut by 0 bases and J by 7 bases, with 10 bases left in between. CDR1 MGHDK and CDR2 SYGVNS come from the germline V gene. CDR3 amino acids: CASSEYQGDNSPLHF. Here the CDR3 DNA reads TGTGCCAGCAGTGAATACCAGGGAGACAATTCACCCCTCCACTTT.

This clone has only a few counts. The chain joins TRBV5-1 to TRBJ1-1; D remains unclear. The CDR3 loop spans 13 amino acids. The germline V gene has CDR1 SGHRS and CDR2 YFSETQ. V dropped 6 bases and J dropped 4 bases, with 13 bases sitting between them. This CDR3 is CASTPLVGTEAFF. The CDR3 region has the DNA TGCGCCAGCACCCCCCTGGTAGGCACTGAAGCTTTCTTT.

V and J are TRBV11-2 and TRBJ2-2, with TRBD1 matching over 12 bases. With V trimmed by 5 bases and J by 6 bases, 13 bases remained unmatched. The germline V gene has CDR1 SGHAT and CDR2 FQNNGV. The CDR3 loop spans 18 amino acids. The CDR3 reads CASSPTGTGGWRAGELFF. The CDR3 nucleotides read TGTGCCAGCAGCCCTACCGGGACAGGGGGCTGGAGGGCCGGGGAGCTGTTTTTT.

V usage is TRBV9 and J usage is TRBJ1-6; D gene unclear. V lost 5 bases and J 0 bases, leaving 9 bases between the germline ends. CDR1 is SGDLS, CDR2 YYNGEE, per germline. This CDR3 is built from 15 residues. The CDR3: CASRADLSYNSPLHF. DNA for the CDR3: TGTGCCAGCAGGGCGGACCTCTCCTATAATTCACCCCTCCACTTT.

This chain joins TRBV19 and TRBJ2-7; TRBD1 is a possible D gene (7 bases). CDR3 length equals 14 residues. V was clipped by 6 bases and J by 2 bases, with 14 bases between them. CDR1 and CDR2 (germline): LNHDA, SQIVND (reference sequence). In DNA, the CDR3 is TGTGCCAGTAGCCGTCAGGGGGAGGCCTACGAGCAGTACTTC. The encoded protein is CASSRQGEAYEQYF.

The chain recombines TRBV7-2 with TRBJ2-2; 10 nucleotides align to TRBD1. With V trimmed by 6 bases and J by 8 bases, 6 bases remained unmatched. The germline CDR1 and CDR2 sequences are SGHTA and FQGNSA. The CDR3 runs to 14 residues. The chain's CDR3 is CASRRQGAGGELFF. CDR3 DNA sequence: TGTGCCAGCAGGAGACAGGGGGCTGGAGGGGAGCTGTTTTTT.